A single sample is the source of the 21 T cell receptor beta chains below, sequenced in a study of post-analysis software for immune sequencing data. Study-level findings and limits: A handful of TRBV segments were more frequent in patients than controls; TRBV5-6, TRBV5-1 and TRBV20-1 belonged to this group.

Included in the TCR beta cDNA libraries were unique molecular identifiers. TCRdb redid the calling of the PCR reads with MiXCR, one entry per CDR3 protein. The table shows 820,000 or so distinct CDR3 sequences, with about 53% occurring only once. The antigens of these receptors remain unknown. Sequenced: blood. The receptors were sampled from a girl under 18 with multiple sclerosis.

This clonotype was picked up a small number of times. The chain links TRBV29-1 to TRBJ1-4; tentative D call: TRBD1 (6 bases). CDR1 is SQVTM and CDR2 is ANQGSEA in the germline V gene. The V end was cut by 7 bases, the J end by 6 bases, with 15 bases between. This CDR3 has 13 residues. CDR3 DNA: TGCAGCGCGTTGGGGGAGGGGGATGAAAAACTGTTTTTT. This sequence encodes CSALGEGDEKLFF.

This clonotype was seen more than once but under ten times. The rearrangement uses TRBV7-9 and TRBJ2-5, with TRBD2 as a possible D gene (5 bases). Germline loops: CDR1 SEHNR, CDR2 FQNEAQ (reference sequence). This CDR3 has 11 amino acids. V lost 8 bases to trimming and J lost 4 bases, with 8 bases between them. The CDR3 bases are TGTGCCAGCGAGGGTAGAGAGACCCAGTACTTC. This translates into CASEGRETQYF.

V gene TRBV12-3 or TRBV12-4 combines with J gene TRBJ1-2, with D perhaps matching TRBD1 (6 bases). V gave up 5 bases and J gave up 12 bases, with 10 bases separating them. The CDR3 length is 10 residues. CDR3 protein: CASSRGADTF. CDR3 nucleotides: TGTGCCAGCAGTAGGGGGGCGGACACCTTC.

The V and J genes are TRBV5-1 and TRBJ1-1; no clear D gene. Trimming removed 6 bases from V and 2 bases from J, with 14 bases in between. The CDR3 runs 14 residues. CDR1 SGHRS and CDR2 YFSETQ come from the germline V gene. The chain's CDR3 is CASKVTDLNTEAFF. The CDR3 DNA follows: TGCGCCAGCAAGGTGACGGACCTTAACACTGAAGCTTTCTTT.

This clonotype has only a few counts. This chain's CDR3 is CAISGRGQGYEQYF. The CDR3 bases are TGTGCCATCAGTGGTCGCGGACAGGGCTACGAGCAGTACTTC. V gene TRBV10-3 combines with J gene TRBJ2-7; TRBD1 agrees at 8 bases. Trimming cost V 4 bases and J 3 bases; bases outside gene matches: 5. The CDR3 sequence is 14 residues long. Germline V CDR1 and CDR2: ENHRY, SYGVKD.

The rearrangement links TRBV4-1 to TRBJ1-4, with D possibly TRBD1 on 5 matching bases. The CDR3 runs to 18 residues. V lost 3 bases to trimming and J lost 4 bases, with 21 bases between them. Germline assignment: CDR1 MGHRA and CDR2 YSYEKL. CDR3 amino acids: CASSQQAVISGINEKLFF. In nucleotides, the CDR3 is TGCGCCAGCAGCCAGCAGGCCGTAATCTCAGGGATTAATGAAAAACTGTTTTTT.

This sequence joins TRBV9 and TRBJ1-2; D is uncertain. The CDR3 runs to 16 residues. Germline values: CDR1 SGDLS, CDR2 YYNGEE. Trimming removed 4 bases from V and 4 bases from J, with 20 bases in between. The CDR3 DNA reads TGTGCCAGCAGCCCTAGCTTAGGACCCGAGGGCTATGGCTACACCTTC. Its protein is CASSPSLGPEGYGYTF.

The chain carries TRBV7-9 and TRBJ2-5; 14 bases are a match to TRBD2. The assigned J gene may be wrong: the sequence end matches TRBJ2-7 better. The V gene's germline CDR1 is SEHNR and CDR2 FQNEAQ (reference sequence). This CDR3 region has 16 residues. In DNA, the CDR3 is TGTGCCAGCAGCTCGACTAGCGGGAGGGCCGAATACGAGCAGTACTTC. Protein sequence: CASSSTSGRAEYEQYF.

The chain is built from TRBV20-1 and TRBJ2-7; TRBD2 is a possible D gene (6 bases). Germline CDR1 is DFQATT and CDR2 is SNEGSKA (reference sequence). The ends were cut back, 6 bases at V and 10 bases at J, with 19 bases in the middle. The CDR3 covers 12 residues. The CDR3 DNA reads TGCAGTGCGGGGACGCCCGGAGGGTCCCAGTACTTC. Protein product: CSAGTPGGSQYF.

This rearrangement joins TRBV27 to TRBJ2-5; D is perhaps TRBD2 (5 bases). V lost 11 bases and J 2 bases, leaving 24 bases between the germline ends. Germline V CDR1 and CDR2: MNHEY, SMNVEV (reference sequence). The CDR3 totals 16 residues. Here the CDR3 DNA reads TGTGCCGGCCGACTATCGCAGTCAGGTCGGCAAGAGACCCAGTACTTC. This sequence encodes CAGRLSQSGRQETQYF.

The genes are TRBV29-1 and TRBJ2-3; no reliable D call. V lost 0 bases to trimming and J lost 6 bases, with 7 bases between them. The CDR3 sequence is 12 residues long. CDR1 and CDR2 from the germline V gene are SQVTM and ANQGSEA. This chain's CDR3 is CSVEDRPDTQYF. For the CDR3, the DNA is TGCAGCGTTGAAGACCGGCCCGATACGCAGTATTTT.

The genes are TRBV9 and TRBJ1-1, with D perhaps TRBD1 (6 bases). Trimming cost V 4 bases and J 5 bases, with 18 bases left between them. Germline V gives CDR1 SGDLS, CDR2 YYNGEE. The CDR3 runs to 15 residues. Here the CDR3 DNA reads TGTGCCAGCAGCCTCTCAGGGGTGGGTCGGACTGAAGCTTTCTTT. It codes for CASSLSGVGRTEAFF.

In this sample, this clonotype turned up a few times. The genes are TRBV4-1 and TRBJ2-7; TRBD2 matches 11 bases. Germline loops: CDR1 MGHRA, CDR2 YSYEKL. V shed 0 bases and J 0 bases; nucleotides not matched to a gene: 7. This CDR3 comprises 18 residues. CDR3 bases: TGCGCCAGCAGCCAAGATCGTAGCGGGAGGGCCCTCTCCTACGAGCAGTACTTC. This encodes CASSQDRSGRALSYEQYF.

The chain employs TRBV5-5 and TRBJ2-7; 7 nucleotides match TRBD1. This CDR3 has 17 residues. V lost 1 base and J lost 3; bases outside the gene matches: 13. CDR1 and CDR2 from the germline V gene are SGHKS and YYEKEE (reference sequence). The CDR3 reads CASSLRRGGQRDYEQYF. The CDR3 DNA reads as TGTGCCAGCAGCTTGCGGCGTGGGGGACAGCGAGACTACGAGCAGTACTTC.

The sample holds a few counts of this clonotype. This chain uses TRBV20-1 with TRBJ2-7; TRBD2 agrees at 7 bases. CDR1 is DFQATT, CDR2 SNEGSKA, per germline (reference sequence). This CDR3 has 14 amino acids. The V gene end was trimmed by 0 bases and the J gene end by 2 bases; junction bases not matched to a gene: 4. CDR3 sequence: CSARDLAETYEQYF. CDR3 in DNA: TGCAGTGCTAGAGACCTAGCGGAAACCTACGAGCAGTACTTC.

This sequence joins TRBV20-1 and TRBJ2-1, with D hard to call. The V gene lost 5 bases and the J gene lost 6 bases, with 5 bases spanning the gap. The CDR3 sequence is 10 residues long. The germline V gene encodes CDR1 DFQATT and CDR2 SNEGSKA (reference sequence). CDR3 DNA sequence: TGCAGTGCTCGTCGCAATGAGCAGTTCTTC. This encodes CSARRNEQFF.

This clonotype was counted between two and nine times. The rearrangement uses TRBV29-1 and TRBJ2-1, with D perhaps matching TRBD2 (6 bases). Trimming took 8 bases from V and 13 from J, leaving 18 bases between them. CDR3 length equals 11 residues. In germline, CDR1 is SQVTM, CDR2 ANQGSEA. The CDR3: CSTFWGVPQFF. DNA for the CDR3: TGCAGCACCTTCTGGGGGGTGCCTCAGTTCTTC.

The rearrangement links TRBV20-1 to TRBJ2-3, with 10 bases lining up with TRBD2. CDR3 length: 15 residues. The V gene end was trimmed by 3 bases and the J gene end by 0 bases; junction bases not matched to a gene: 3. The germline gives CDR1 DFQATT, CDR2 SNEGSKA (reference sequence). The CDR3 nucleotides read TGCAGTGCTAGTACTAGCGGGATTAGCACAGATACGCAGTATTTT. Protein: CSASTSGISTDTQYF.

This clonotype was seen just once. The J gene is TRBJ2-4, the V gene TRBV12-3 or TRBV12-4; D call uncertain. The CDR3 has 13 residues. V was cut by 3 bases and J by 7 bases, with 10 bases left in between. The chain's CDR3 is CASSFRRANIQYF. As DNA, the CDR3 is TGTGCCAGCAGTTTTCGAAGGGCGAACATTCAGTACTTC.

V is TRBV6-6 and J is TRBJ2-5, with D possibly matching TRBD1 (5 bases). Deletions cut 6 bases from V and 2 bases from J, with 19 bases between. The CDR3 sequence is 16 residues long. Germline CDR1 is MNHNY and CDR2 is SVGAGI (reference sequence). The CDR3 region is CASRSPQGYAQETQYF. The CDR3 region has the DNA TGTGCCAGCAGATCGCCCCAGGGCTACGCGCAAGAGACCCAGTACTTC.

The chain links TRBV28 to TRBJ2-7, with 7 bases identical to TRBD2. The germline CDR1 and CDR2 sequences are MDHEN and SYDVKM. V trimming: 7 bases; J trimming: 6 bases; junction bases outside the gene matches: 18. The CDR3 contains 16 residues. CDR3 sequence: CASIFSGSSSGGEQYF. The CDR3 bases are TGTGCCAGCATCTTTAGCGGGTCCTCCTCGGGGGGCGAGCAGTACTTC.